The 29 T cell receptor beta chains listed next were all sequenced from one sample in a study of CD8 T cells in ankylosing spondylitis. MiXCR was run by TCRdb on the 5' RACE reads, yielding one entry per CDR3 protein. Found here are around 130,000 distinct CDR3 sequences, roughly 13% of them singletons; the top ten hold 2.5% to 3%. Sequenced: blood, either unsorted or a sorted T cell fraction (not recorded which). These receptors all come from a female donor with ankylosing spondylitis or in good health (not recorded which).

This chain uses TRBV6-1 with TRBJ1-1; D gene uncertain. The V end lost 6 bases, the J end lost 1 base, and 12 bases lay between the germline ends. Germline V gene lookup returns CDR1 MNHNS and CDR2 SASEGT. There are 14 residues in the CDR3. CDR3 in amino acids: CASSPNIPNTEAFF. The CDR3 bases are TGTGCCAGCAGCCCCAACATCCCGAACACTGAAGCTTTCTTT.

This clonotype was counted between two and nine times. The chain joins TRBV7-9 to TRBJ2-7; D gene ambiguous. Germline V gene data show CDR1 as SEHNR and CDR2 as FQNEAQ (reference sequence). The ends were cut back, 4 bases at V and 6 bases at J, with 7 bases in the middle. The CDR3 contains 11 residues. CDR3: CASSWKGEQYF. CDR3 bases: TGTGCCAGCAGCTGGAAGGGCGAGCAGTACTTC.

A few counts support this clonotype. CDR3 nucleotides: TGCGCCAGCAGCTACGGGACTAGCGGTTCCTACGAGCAGTACTTC. Protein sequence: CASSYGTSGSYEQYF. The chain links TRBV5-1 to TRBJ2-7, with TRBD2 matching over 11 bases. The CDR3 consists of 15 residues. Per the germline V gene, CDR1 is SGHRS and CDR2 is YFSETQ. The trim removed 3 bases at V and 1 base at J, leaving 3 bases unmatched.

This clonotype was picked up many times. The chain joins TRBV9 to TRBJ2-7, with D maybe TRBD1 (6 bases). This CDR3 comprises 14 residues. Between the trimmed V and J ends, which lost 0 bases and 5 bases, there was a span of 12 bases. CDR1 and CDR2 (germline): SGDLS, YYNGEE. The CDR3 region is CASSVATGTNEQYF. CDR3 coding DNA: TGTGCCAGCAGCGTAGCTACTGGGACAAACGAGCAGTACTTC.

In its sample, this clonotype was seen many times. This CDR3 reads CASSLVPRGRLSDTQYF. The CDR3 nucleotides read TGTGCCAGCAGCTTAGTCCCCAGGGGTCGGCTCAGCGATACGCAGTATTTT. The V call is TRBV7-6, the J call TRBJ2-3, with a possible D match to TRBD1 (6 bases). The CDR3 consists of 17 residues. The V end lost 1 base, the J end lost 6 bases, and 20 bases lay between the germline ends. Germline V gene data show CDR1 as SGHVS and CDR2 as FNYEAQ.

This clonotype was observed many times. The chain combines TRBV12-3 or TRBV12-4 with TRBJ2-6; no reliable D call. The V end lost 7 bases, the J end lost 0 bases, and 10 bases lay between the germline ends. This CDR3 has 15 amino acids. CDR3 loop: CASNNGRSGANVLTF. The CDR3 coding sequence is TGTGCCAGCAATAACGGGCGCTCTGGGGCCAACGTCCTGACTTTC.

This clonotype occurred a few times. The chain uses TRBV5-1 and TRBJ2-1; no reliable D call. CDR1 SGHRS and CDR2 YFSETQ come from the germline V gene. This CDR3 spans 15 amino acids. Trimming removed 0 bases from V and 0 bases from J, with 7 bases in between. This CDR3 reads CASSLGGLSYNEQFF. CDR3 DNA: TGCGCCAGCAGCTTGGGGGGTCTCTCCTACAATGAGCAGTTCTTC.

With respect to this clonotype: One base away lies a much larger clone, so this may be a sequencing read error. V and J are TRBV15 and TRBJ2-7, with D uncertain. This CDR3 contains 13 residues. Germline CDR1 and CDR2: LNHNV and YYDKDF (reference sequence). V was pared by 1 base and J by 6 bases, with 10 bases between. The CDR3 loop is CATSRGQACEQYF. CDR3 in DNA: TGTGCCACCAGCAGAGGCCAGGCCTGCGAGCAGTACTTC.

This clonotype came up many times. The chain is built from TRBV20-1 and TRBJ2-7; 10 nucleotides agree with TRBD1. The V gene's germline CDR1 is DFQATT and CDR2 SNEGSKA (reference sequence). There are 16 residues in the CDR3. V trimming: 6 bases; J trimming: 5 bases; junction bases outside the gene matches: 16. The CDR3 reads CSAINAAGTGVNEQYF. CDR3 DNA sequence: TGCAGTGCAATCAACGCGGCCGGGACAGGGGTCAACGAGCAGTACTTC.

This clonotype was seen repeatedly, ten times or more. DNA of the CDR3: TGCGCCAGCAGCCCTGACAGGGGGTCAACTAATGAAAAACTGTTTTTT. Its translation is CASSPDRGSTNEKLFF. The chain combines TRBV5-1 with TRBJ1-4; 9 bases align to TRBD1. CDR3 length: 16 amino acids. Germline V gene lookup returns CDR1 SGHRS and CDR2 YFSETQ. The junction had 4 bases not matched to a gene; V was cut back by 4 bases and J by 0 bases. Together with reference TRBV5-1 and TRBJ1-4, the CDR3 gives the full variable domain: KAGVTQTPRYLIKTRGQQVTLSCSPISGHRSVSWYQQTPGQGLQFLFEYFSETQRNKGNFPGRFSGRQFSNSRSEMNVSTLELGDSALYLCASSPDRGSTNEKLFFGSGTQLSVL.

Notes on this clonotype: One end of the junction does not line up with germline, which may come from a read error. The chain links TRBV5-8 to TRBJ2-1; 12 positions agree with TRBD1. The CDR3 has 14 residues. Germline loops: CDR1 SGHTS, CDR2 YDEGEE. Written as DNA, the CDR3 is TGTGCCAGCAGCAGGGGACAGGGGGCGAATGGGCAGTTCTTC. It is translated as CASSRGQGANGQFF.

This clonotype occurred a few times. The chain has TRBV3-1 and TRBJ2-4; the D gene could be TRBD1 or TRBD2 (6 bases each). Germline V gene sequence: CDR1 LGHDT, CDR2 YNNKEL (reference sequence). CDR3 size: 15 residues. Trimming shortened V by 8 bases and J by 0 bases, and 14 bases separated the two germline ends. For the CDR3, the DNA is TGTGCCAGCGCCTTGGGGGGCCTAGCCAAAAACATTCAGTACTTC. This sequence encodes CASALGGLAKNIQYF.

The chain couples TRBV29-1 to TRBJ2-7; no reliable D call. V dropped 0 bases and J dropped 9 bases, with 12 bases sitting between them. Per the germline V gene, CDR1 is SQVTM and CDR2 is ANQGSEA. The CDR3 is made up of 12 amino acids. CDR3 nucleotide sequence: TGCAGCGTTGAAGATCAAGGGAAAAGGCAGTACTTC. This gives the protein CSVEDQGKRQYF.

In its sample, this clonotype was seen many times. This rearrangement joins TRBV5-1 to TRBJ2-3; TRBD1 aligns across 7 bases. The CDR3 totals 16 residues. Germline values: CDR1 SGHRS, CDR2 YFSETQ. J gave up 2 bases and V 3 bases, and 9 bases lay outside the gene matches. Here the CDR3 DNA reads TGCGCCAGCAGCTGGGGAGAGGGGGCTGTCACAGATACGCAGTATTTT. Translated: CASSWGEGAVTDTQYF.

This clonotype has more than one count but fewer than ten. The CDR3 DNA is TGTGCCAGCAGCTTAGGTTGGCTGGTGAGTCGGCAGGAGACTTCCTACAATGAGCAGTTCTTC. The encoded protein is CASSLGWLVSRQETSYNEQFF. The chain joins TRBV11-2 to TRBJ2-1; D is unclear. Per germline, CDR1 SGHAT and CDR2 FQNNGV. The CDR3 runs 21 residues. V was shortened by 1 base and J by 1 base, with 26 bases between the two germline ends.

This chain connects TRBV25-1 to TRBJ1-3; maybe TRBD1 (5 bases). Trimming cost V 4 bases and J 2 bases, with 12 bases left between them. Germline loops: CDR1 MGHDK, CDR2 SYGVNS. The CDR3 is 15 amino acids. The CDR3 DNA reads TGTGCCAGCAGTGCCCGGGGACTCCCTGGAAACACCATATATTTT. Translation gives CASSARGLPGNTIYF.

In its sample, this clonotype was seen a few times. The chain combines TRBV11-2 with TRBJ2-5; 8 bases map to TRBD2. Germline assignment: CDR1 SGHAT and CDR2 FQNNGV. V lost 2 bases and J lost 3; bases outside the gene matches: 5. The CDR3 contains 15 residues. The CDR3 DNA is TGTGCCAGCAGCTTACTGGCGGGAGGTAAAGAGACCCAGTACTTC. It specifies CASSLLAGGKETQYF.

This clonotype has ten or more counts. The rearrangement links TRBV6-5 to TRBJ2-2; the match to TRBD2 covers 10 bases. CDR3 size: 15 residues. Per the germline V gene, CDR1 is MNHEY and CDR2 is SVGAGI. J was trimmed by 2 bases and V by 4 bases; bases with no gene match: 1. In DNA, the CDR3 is TGTGCCAGCAGTTCTAGCGGGGGAAACACCGGGGAGCTGTTTTTT. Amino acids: CASSSSGGNTGELFF.

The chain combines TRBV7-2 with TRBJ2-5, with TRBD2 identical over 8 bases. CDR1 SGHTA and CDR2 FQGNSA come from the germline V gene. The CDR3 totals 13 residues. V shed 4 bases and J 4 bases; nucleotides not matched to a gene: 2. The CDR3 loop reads CASSYRGGETQYF. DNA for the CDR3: TGTGCCAGCAGCTACCGGGGGGGAGAGACCCAGTACTTC.

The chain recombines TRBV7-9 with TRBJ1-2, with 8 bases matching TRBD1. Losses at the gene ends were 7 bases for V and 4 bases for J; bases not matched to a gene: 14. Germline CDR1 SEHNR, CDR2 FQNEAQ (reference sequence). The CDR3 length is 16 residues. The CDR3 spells CASTRAGGQAVYGYTF. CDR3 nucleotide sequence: TGTGCCAGCACTCGAGCTGGGGGACAGGCCGTCTATGGCTACACCTTC.

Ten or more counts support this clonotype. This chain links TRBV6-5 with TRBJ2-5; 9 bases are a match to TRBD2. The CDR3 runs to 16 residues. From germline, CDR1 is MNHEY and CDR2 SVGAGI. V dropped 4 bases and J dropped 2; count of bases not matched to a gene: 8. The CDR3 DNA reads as TGTGCCAGCAGTTCTAGGGTCCTAGCGGGACAAGAGACCCAGTACTTC. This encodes CASSSRVLAGQETQYF.

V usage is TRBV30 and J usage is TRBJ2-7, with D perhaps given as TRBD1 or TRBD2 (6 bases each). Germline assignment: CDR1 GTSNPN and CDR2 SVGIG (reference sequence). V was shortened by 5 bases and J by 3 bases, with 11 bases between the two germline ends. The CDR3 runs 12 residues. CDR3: CAWQRGLYEQYF. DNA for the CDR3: TGTGCCTGGCAACGGGGGCTCTACGAGCAGTACTTC.

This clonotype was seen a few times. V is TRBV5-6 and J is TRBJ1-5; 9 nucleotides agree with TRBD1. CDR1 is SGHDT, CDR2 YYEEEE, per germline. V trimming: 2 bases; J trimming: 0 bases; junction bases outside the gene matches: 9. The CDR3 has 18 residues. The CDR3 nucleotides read TGTGCCAGCAGCTTCTTCCGGGACAGGGTAGATAGCAATCAGCCCCAGCATTTT. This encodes CASSFFRDRVDSNQPQHF. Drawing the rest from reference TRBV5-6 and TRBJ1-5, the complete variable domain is DAGVTQSPTHLIKTRGQQVTLRCSPKSGHDTVSWYQQALGQGPQFIFQYYEEEERQRGNFPDRFSGHQFPNYSSELNVNALLLGDSALYLCASSFFRDRVDSNQPQHFGDGTRLSIL.

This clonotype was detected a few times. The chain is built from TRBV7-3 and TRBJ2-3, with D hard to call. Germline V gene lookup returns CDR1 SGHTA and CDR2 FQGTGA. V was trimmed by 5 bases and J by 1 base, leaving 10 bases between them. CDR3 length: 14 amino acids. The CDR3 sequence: CASSRVAGTDTQYF. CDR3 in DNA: TGTGCCAGCAGCCGTGTTGCGGGCACAGATACGCAGTATTTT.

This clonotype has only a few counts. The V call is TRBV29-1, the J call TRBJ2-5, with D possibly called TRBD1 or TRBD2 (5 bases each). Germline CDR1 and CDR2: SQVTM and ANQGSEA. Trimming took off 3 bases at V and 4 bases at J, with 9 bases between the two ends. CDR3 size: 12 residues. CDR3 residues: CSVELGTETQYF. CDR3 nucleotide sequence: TGCAGCGTTGAGTTAGGGACAGAGACCCAGTACTTC.

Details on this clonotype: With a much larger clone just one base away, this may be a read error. The CDR3 protein is CACSLKTSPAADTQYF. The CDR3 DNA reads TGTGCCTGCAGCCTGAAAACAAGTCCGGCGGCAGATACGCAGTATTTT. V usage is TRBV12-3 or TRBV12-4 and J usage is TRBJ2-3; D ambiguous. The CDR3 totals 16 residues.

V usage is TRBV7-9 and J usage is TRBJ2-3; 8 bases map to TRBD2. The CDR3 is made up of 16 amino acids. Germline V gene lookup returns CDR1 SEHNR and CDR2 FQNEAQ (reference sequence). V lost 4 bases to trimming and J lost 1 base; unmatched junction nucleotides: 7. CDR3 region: CASSSRSSGGTDTQYF. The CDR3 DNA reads TGTGCCAGCAGCTCCCGTAGTAGCGGGGGCACAGATACGCAGTATTTT.

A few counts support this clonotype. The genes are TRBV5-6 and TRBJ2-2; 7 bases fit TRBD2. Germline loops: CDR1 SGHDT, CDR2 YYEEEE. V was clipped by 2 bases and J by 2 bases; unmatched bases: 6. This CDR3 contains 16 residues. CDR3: CASSFSGTRNTGELFF. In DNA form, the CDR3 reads TGTGCCAGCAGCTTCAGCGGGACCCGTAACACCGGGGAGCTGTTTTTT.

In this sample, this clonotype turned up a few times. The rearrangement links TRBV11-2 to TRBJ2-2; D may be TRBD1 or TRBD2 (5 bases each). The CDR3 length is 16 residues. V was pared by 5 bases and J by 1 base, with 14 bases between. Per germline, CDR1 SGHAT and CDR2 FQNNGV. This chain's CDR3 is CASSPAQGVNTGELFF. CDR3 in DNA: TGTGCCAGCAGCCCGGCGCAGGGAGTGAACACCGGGGAGCTGTTTTTT.